These 27 T cell receptor beta chains were sequenced from one sample in a study of T cells in Graves' hyperthyroidism and ophthalmopathy. Amplification yielded TCR beta CDR3 regions, with RNA transcripts as the source. HTBI primers were used for first-round RT-PCR of the TCR CDR3. TCRdb re-derived calls from the multiplex PCR reads in MiXCR, one entry per CDR3 protein. The table lists about 360,000 distinct CDR3 sequences, approximately 13% of them singletons. Input material: blood. Source of these receptors: a woman aged 18-35 years with Graves' hyperthyroidism.

This clonotype has a count of ten or more. The chain links TRBV3-1 to TRBJ2-2; D is unclear. This CDR3 is built from 12 residues. Germline V lookup: CDR1 LGHDT, CDR2 YNNKEL (reference sequence). V was pared by 0 bases and J by 5 bases, with 1 base between. The CDR3 DNA reads TGTGCCAGCAGCCAAGATACCGGGGAGCTGTTTTTT. It encodes CASSQDTGELFF.

This clonotype was counted a few times. The chain carries TRBV13 and TRBJ2-1; 11 bases are a match to TRBD2. The CDR3 totals 19 residues. Trimming took 5 bases from V and 1 from J; bases not matched to a gene: 13. The germline V gene encodes CDR1 PRHDT and CDR2 FYEKMQ (reference sequence). This chain's CDR3 is CASSRPSTSGVISYNEQFF. The CDR3 DNA sequence: TGTGCCAGCAGCAGACCATCGACTAGCGGGGTAATATCCTACAATGAGCAGTTCTTC.

This clonotype was observed at least ten times. The gene calls are TRBV5-1 and TRBJ2-1; no definite D call. Trimming removed 1 base from V and 4 bases from J, with 21 bases in between. The CDR3 covers 18 residues. Germline CDR1 reads SGHRS; CDR2 reads YFSETQ. The CDR3 bases are TGCGCCAGCAGCTTGTATCGTGGGCCCTCCACTTCTTACAATGAGCAGTTCTTC. Translating it yields CASSLYRGPSTSYNEQFF.

There are a few counts of this clonotype. The V and J genes are TRBV10-3 and TRBJ1-3; D gene uncertain. CDR1 and CDR2 (germline): ENHRY, SYGVKD. The length of the CDR3 is 16 residues. V dropped 3 bases and J dropped 1 base, with 13 bases sitting between them. The CDR3 DNA reads TGTGCCATCAGTGATCCGATAACAGAGTCTGGAAACACCATATATTTT. The encoded protein is CAISDPITESGNTIYF.

There are a few counts of this clonotype. The V call is TRBV20-1, the J call TRBJ2-1; TRBD2 agrees at 7 bases. This CDR3 is built from 18 residues. V shed 0 bases and J 0 bases; nucleotides not matched to a gene: 11. Germline loops: CDR1 DFQATT, CDR2 SNEGSKA (reference sequence). The chain's CDR3 is CSARDLIREGSSYNEQFF. The CDR3 coding sequence is TGCAGTGCTAGAGATCTCATCAGGGAGGGGAGCTCCTACAATGAGCAGTTCTTC.

This clonotype was detected ten times or more. This chain links TRBV7-6 with TRBJ1-2; no firm D call. The CDR3 has 15 residues. V was trimmed by 4 bases and J by 8 bases, leaving 20 bases between them. CDR1 SGHVS and CDR2 FNYEAQ come from the germline V gene. CDR3 in DNA: TGTGCCAGCAGCTCCGAAACCGGGCGAGTTGGAGGCTACACCTTC. It encodes CASSSETGRVGGYTF.

This clonotype was counted many times. The chain combines TRBV11-2 with TRBJ2-4, with 7 bases matching TRBD2. Germline trimming cut 5 bases from V and 7 bases from J; bases unmatched to any gene: 5. There are 13 residues in the CDR3. Germline CDR1 and CDR2: SGHAT and FQNNGV. CDR3 sequence reads: CASSPGLVNIQYF. CDR3 DNA sequence: TGTGCCAGCAGCCCTGGACTAGTTAACATTCAGTACTTC.

At least ten counts were recorded for this clonotype. V and J are TRBV27 and TRBJ1-3; 7 bases align to TRBD1. The CDR3 is made up of 17 amino acids. Unmatched junction bases numbered 10, after V lost 5 bases and J lost 0 bases. Per the germline V gene, CDR1 is MNHEY and CDR2 is SMNVEV (reference sequence). CDR3 loop: CASSITHGTASGNTIYF. The CDR3 DNA follows: TGTGCCAGCAGTATAACTCATGGGACAGCCTCTGGAAACACCATATATTTT.

This chain uses TRBV4-1 with TRBJ2-7, with 10 bases matching TRBD1. The CDR3 is 15 residues long. Germline trimming cut 3 bases from V and 5 bases from J; bases unmatched to any gene: 7. CDR1 is MGHRA, CDR2 YSYEKL, per germline. The CDR3 here is CASSQPRDRGHEQYF. The CDR3 nucleotides are TGCGCCAGCAGCCAGCCCCGGGACAGGGGCCACGAGCAGTACTTC.

Ten or more counts support this clonotype. In DNA, the CDR3 is TGTGCCAGCAGCCATTTTTGGGCTAGCGGGGGATACAATGAGCAGTTCTTC. Its protein product is CASSHFWASGGYNEQFF. The chain has TRBV3-1 and TRBJ2-1; 10 positions match TRBD2. Germline V CDR1 and CDR2: LGHDT, YNNKEL (reference sequence). With V trimmed by 3 bases and J by 4 bases, 9 bases remained unmatched. The CDR3 is 17 residues long.

There are many counts of this clonotype. This rearrangement joins TRBV6-2 or TRBV6-3 to TRBJ2-3; no firm D call. This CDR3 comprises 12 residues. V was trimmed by 2 bases and J by 6 bases, leaving 6 bases between them. CDR1 MNHEY and CDR2 SVGEGT come from the germline V gene. The CDR3 here is CASSYLEDTQYF. For the CDR3, the DNA is TGTGCCAGCAGTTACCTAGAGGATACGCAGTATTTT.

At least ten counts were recorded for this clonotype. This chain uses TRBV6-2 or TRBV6-3 with TRBJ2-2; 7 bases fit TRBD2. This CDR3 contains 16 residues. V lost 2 bases to trimming and J lost 7 bases; unmatched junction nucleotides: 10. Germline lookup yields CDR1 MNHEY and CDR2 SVGEGT. In nucleotides, the CDR3 is TGTGCCAGCAGTTACGTAGGGACTATAAAACACGGGGAGCTGTTTTTT. Its protein is CASSYVGTIKHGELFF.

This clonotype appeared many times. The chain has TRBV27 and TRBJ1-6; D may be TRBD1 (6 bases). Trimming left V 4 bases short and J 10 bases short, with 17 bases between. The germline gives CDR1 MNHEY, CDR2 SMNVEV (reference sequence). This CDR3 is 15 amino acids long. In DNA, the CDR3 is TGTGCCAGCAGTTCCACCCCACAGGGTTGGTCACCCCTCCACTTT. Translating it yields CASSSTPQGWSPLHF.

This clonotype was seen a handful of times. This chain connects TRBV19 to TRBJ1-5; 9 bases match TRBD1. This CDR3 comprises 15 residues. Germline V gene data show CDR1 as LNHDA and CDR2 as SQIVND (reference sequence). The V segment lost 6 bases and the J segment 7 bases; nucleotides outside the gene matches: 10. The CDR3 sequence is CASRGQGTSEQPQHF. The DNA of the CDR3 is TGTGCCAGTAGAGGACAGGGGACTTCGGAACAGCCCCAGCATTTT.

This clonotype was detected ten times or more. The chain combines TRBV29-1 with TRBJ2-7; D may match TRBD1 or TRBD2 (5 bases each). Germline V CDR1 and CDR2: SQVTM, ANQGSEA. The ends were cut back, 0 bases at V and 2 bases at J, with 5 bases in the middle. The CDR3 runs to 12 residues. The CDR3, as DNA: TGCAGCGTTGAAGAGGGGGCCTACGAGCAGTACTTC. It is translated as CSVEEGAYEQYF.

This clonotype occurred a few times. The chain employs TRBV20-1 and TRBJ1-5; the D gene is possibly TRBD1 (6 bases). Per the germline V gene, CDR1 is DFQATT and CDR2 is SNEGSKA (reference sequence). Trimming removed 2 bases at V and 5 bases at J, with 16 bases between. This CDR3 spans 15 amino acids. This CDR3 reads CSARPRGQIHQPQHF. In nucleotides, the CDR3 is TGCAGTGCTAGACCCAGGGGACAAATCCATCAGCCCCAGCATTTT.

This clonotype was seen repeatedly, ten times or more. The V gene is TRBV11-2, the J gene TRBJ2-7; D is perhaps TRBD2 (5 bases). Trimming removed 5 bases at V and 4 bases at J, with 24 bases between. Germline assignment: CDR1 SGHAT and CDR2 FQNNGV. The CDR3 covers 17 residues. CDR3 region: CASSPTGSSWDSYEQYF. CDR3 DNA sequence: TGTGCCAGCAGCCCGACCGGGTCTAGCTGGGATTCATACGAGCAGTACTTC.

This sequence joins TRBV6-5 and TRBJ1-1; a possible D gene is TRBD1 (5 bases). This CDR3 region has 15 residues. Looked up from germline, CDR1 is MNHEY and CDR2 is SVGAGI. V was cut by 0 bases and J by 2 bases, with 10 bases left in between. The CDR3 sequence is CASSYSGLRNTEAFF. For the CDR3, the DNA is TGTGCCAGCAGTTACTCGGGACTGAGAAACACTGAAGCTTTCTTT.

There are many counts of this clonotype. The rearrangement uses TRBV3-1 and TRBJ2-1; D uncertain. The CDR3 totals 14 residues. Germline CDR1 and CDR2: LGHDT and YNNKEL (reference sequence). Between the trimmed V and J ends, which lost 2 bases and 8 bases, there was a span of 13 bases. DNA for the CDR3: TGTGCCAGCAGCCAACCGGACCTTTGGGATGAGCAGTTCTTC. Residues: CASSQPDLWDEQFF.

This clonotype was counted ten times or more. For the CDR3, the DNA is TGTGCCAGCAGTGTACCGACGACCGCAGAGACCCAGTACTTC. It translates to CASSVPTTAETQYF. The J gene is TRBJ2-5, the V gene TRBV28, with D unresolved. Germline CDR1 is MDHEN and CDR2 is SYDVKM. The V end was cut by 5 bases, the J end by 4 bases, with 14 bases between. The CDR3 has 14 amino acids.

Many counts were recorded for this clonotype. V and J are TRBV28 and TRBJ1-5, with no clear D. This CDR3 comprises 12 residues. Germline V gives CDR1 MDHEN, CDR2 SYDVKM. The V end was cut by 1 base, the J end by 11 bases, with 9 bases between. The CDR3 DNA sequence: TGTGCCAGCAGTTTATTACAGCAGGCCCAGCATTTT. This codes for CASSLLQQAQHF. Drawing the rest from reference TRBV28 and TRBJ1-5, the complete variable domain is DVKVTQSSRYLVKRTGEKVFLECVQDMDHENMFWYRQDPGLGLRLIYFSYDVKMKEKGDIPEGYSVSREKKERFSLILESASTNQTSMYLCASSLLQQAQHFGDGTRLSIL.

In this sample, this clonotype turned up many times. The J gene is TRBJ2-2, the V gene TRBV20-1, with a possible D match to TRBD2 (7 bases). This CDR3 contains 14 residues. CDR1 is DFQATT, CDR2 SNEGSKA, per germline (reference sequence). Deletions cut 4 bases from V and 1 base from J, with 10 bases between. CDR3: CSATGGRNTGELFF. CDR3 coding DNA: TGCAGTGCTACCGGGGGGCGGAACACCGGGGAGCTGTTTTTT.

The table lists this clonotype with many counts. This chain connects TRBV20-1 to TRBJ2-5, with D possibly being TRBD2 (7 bases). The CDR3 sequence is 13 residues long. Trimming removed 1 base at V and 5 bases at J, with 11 bases between. Germline V gene data show CDR1 as DFQATT and CDR2 as SNEGSKA (reference sequence). The CDR3 sequence is CSARAKGGETQYF. The CDR3 DNA is TGCAGTGCTAGAGCCAAGGGGGGGGAGACCCAGTACTTC.

This clonotype was seen repeatedly, ten times or more. The chain uses TRBV28 and TRBJ2-7, with D perhaps TRBD2 (7 bases). V shed 3 bases and J shed 9 bases, with 15 bases lying between them. Germline loops: CDR1 MDHEN, CDR2 SYDVKM. The CDR3 spans 13 residues. Written as DNA, the CDR3 is TGTGCCAGCAGTTTTCGGGGGGCGCTTGGGCAGTACTTC. This encodes CASSFRGALGQYF. The variable domain in full, completed from reference TRBV28 and TRBJ2-7, reads DVKVTQSSRYLVKRTGEKVFLECVQDMDHENMFWYRQDPGLGLRLIYFSYDVKMKEKGDIPEGYSVSREKKERFSLILESASTNQTSMYLCASSFRGALGQYFGPGTRLTVT.

Concerning this clonotype itself: At one boundary the junction diverges from the germline segment, which might be a read error. The chain has TRBV12-3 or TRBV12-4 and TRBJ1-1; 9 bases align to TRBD1. This CDR3 contains 13 residues. CDR3 DNA: TGTGCCAGCAGTTTGGGACAGGGAACTAAAGCCTTCTTT. Encoded protein: CASSLGQGTKAFF.

This clonotype was seen at least ten times. This sequence joins TRBV27 and TRBJ2-1; 8 bases line up with TRBD2. The J segment lost 10 bases and the V segment lost 3 bases, leaving 11 bases of the junction unmatched. From germline, CDR1 is MNHEY and CDR2 SMNVEV (reference sequence). This CDR3 has 15 amino acids. The CDR3 DNA reads as TGTGCCAGCAGTTTGGGACGGGAGGGGGTTGGCGAGCAGTTCTTC. This gives the protein CASSLGREGVGEQFF.

This clonotype was seen at least ten times. This chain links TRBV7-9 with TRBJ2-2; 8 bases line up with TRBD1. Germline V CDR1 and CDR2: SEHNR, FQNEAQ (reference sequence). This CDR3 is 17 amino acids long. Trimming took 6 bases from V and 4 from J; bases not matched to a gene: 13. CDR3 region: CASRRGPRGLFTGELFF. DNA of the CDR3: TGTGCCAGCAGGAGGGGTCCCAGGGGGCTATTCACCGGGGAGCTGTTTTTT.